This TCR beta chain is from a study of T cells in Graves' hyperthyroidism and ophthalmopathy. The CDR3 length is 17 residues. The germline V gene encodes CDR1 SGHAT and CDR2 FQNNGV. V gave up 3 bases and J gave up 4 bases, with 21 bases separating them. RNA transcripts were the template for amplifying TCR beta CDR3 regions. An initial round of RT-PCR targeting the TCR CDR3 relied on the HTBI primer set. TCRdb itself ran the multiplex PCR reads through MiXCR, one entry per CDR3 protein. In the table there are hundreds of thousands of distinct CDR3 sequences, approximately 15% of which are singletons. The clonotype originates from a woman between 25 and 40 years old with Graves' hyperthyroidism that later progressed to Graves' ophthalmopathy. The material sequenced was blood. The chain couples TRBV11-2 to TRBJ2-5; perhaps TRBD1 as D (7 bases). The CDR3 DNA sequence: TGTGCCAGCAGCTTTGATCCGCGGACAGGAGGGAGAGAGACCCAGTACTTC. It encodes CASSFDPRTGGRETQYF.